Listed below are T cell receptor beta chains from one sample, sequenced in a study of blood T cell repertoires in COVID-19. Method: immunoSEQ multiplex PCR; TCRdb's copy keeps in-frame clones and lacks some. The table records approximately 230,000 clones, approximately 84% of them present only once. What was sequenced was PBMCs or T cells enriched from blood (not recorded which). These receptors all come from a man younger than 35 who had recovered from COVID-19. Both conserved end residues are part of each CDR3. A D gene is named only where the DNA matches it firmly. Some rows have no size entry. The others give once, few or many, or a class for an expanded clone.

TRBJ1-2,-,-,TRBV30,TGTGCCTGGAGGATTCCGCACGGGAACTATGGCTACACCTTC,CAWRIPHGNYGYTF
TRBJ1-4,-,-,TRBV9,TGTGCCAGCAGCCCCCGGGGAGGTAATGAAAAACTGTTTTTT,CASSPRGGNEKLFF
TRBJ2-2,-,-,TRBV7-6,TGTGCCAGCAGCTTAGAGGTCTCCCACCCGGGCACCGGGGAGCTGTTTTTT,CASSLEVSHPGTGELFF
TRBJ1-4,-,TRBD1,TRBV2,TGTGCCAGCGGGGTCCGGGACAGTGGGGAAAAACTGTTTTTT,CASGVRDSGEKLFF
TRBJ2-7,-,-,TRBV19,TGTGCCAGTAGTATACCCGCAGGACAGACCTACGAGCAGTACTTC,CASSIPAGQTYEQYF
TRBJ1-6,few,-,TRBV2,TGTGCCAGCCGCACAGGGTTAGATAATTCACCCCTCCACTTT,CASRTGLDNSPLHF
TRBJ2-7,-,-,TRBV9,TGTGCCAGCAGCGTCTCTTACGGGAGTTACGAGCAGTACTTC,CASSVSYGSYEQYF
TRBJ2-3,-,TRBD2,TRBV9,TGTGCCAGCAGCGTACGAGCGGGACCCACAGATACGCAGTATTTT,CASSVRAGPTDTQYF
TRBJ2-1,-,TRBD2,TRBV10-3,TGTGCCATCAGTGACTCTAGCGGCCCCTACAATGAGCAGTTCTTC,CAISDSSGPYNEQFF
TRBJ2-2,-,-,TRBV7-9,TGTGCCAGCAGCTTGACAGGCACCGGGGAGCTGTTTTTT,CASSLTGTGELFF
TRBJ1-4,few,-,TRBV6-5,TGTGCCAGACCCCGGAGGAGATATAATGAAAAACTGTTTTTT,CARPRRRYNEKLFF
TRBJ1-2,-,-,TRBV27,TGTGCCAGCAGTTCCCGGGGGAAAGGCTATGGCTACACCTTC,CASSSRGKGYGYTF
TRBJ1-1,-,TRBD1,TRBV5-5,TGTGCCAGCAGCGTCGACAGGGACACTGAAGCTTTCTTT,CASSVDRDTEAFF
TRBJ2-7,-,TRBD1,TRBV3-1/TRBV3-2,TGTGCCAGCAGCCAATGGGACAGGTACGAGCAGTACTTC,CASSQWDRYEQYF
TRBJ2-7,once,TRBD1,TRBV28,TGTGCCAGCAGTCCCTCCGACAGGGTGTTCGGCTACGAGCAGTACTTC,CASSPSDRVFGYEQYF
TRBJ1-1,-,TRBD1,TRBV19,TGTGCCAGTAGTATTAACAGGGGCATCGAAGCTTTCTTT,CASSINRGIEAFF
TRBJ2-1,-,TRBD2,TRBV9,TGTGCCAGCACCGCCTCCGGGACTAGCGCATACAATGAGCAGTTCTTC,CASTASGTSAYNEQFF
TRBJ1-3,-,-,TRBV5-1,TGCGCCAGCAGCTTGGGGCCGTTTTCTGGAAACACCATATATTTT,CASSLGPFSGNTIYF
TRBJ1-2,-,-,TRBV5-6,TGTGCCAGCAGCTTGGCCCAGCGGGGCTACACCTTC,CASSLAQRGYTF
TRBJ2-7,few,-,TRBV6-5,TGTGCCAGCAGTTTCGGGAGAACCTACGAGCAGTACTTC,CASSFGRTYEQYF
TRBJ1-2,-,-,TRBV6-5,TGTGCCAGCAGTTACCCCCCCGGTTATGGCTACACCTTC,CASSYPPGYGYTF
TRBJ1-2,-,-,TRBV10-3,TGTGCCATCAGTGATTCAGGACTTGGCTATGGCTACACCTTC,CAISDSGLGYGYTF
TRBJ1-3,-,-,TRBV5-5,TGTGCCAGCAGTGCTGGGGGCCCCGGCTCTGGAAACACCATATATTTT,CASSAGGPGSGNTIYF
TRBJ1-6,-,TRBD1,TRBV28,TGTGCCAGCAGTTCACCGGGACAGGGGGATAATTCACCCCTCCACTTT,CASSSPGQGDNSPLHF
TRBJ1-6,-,TRBD1,TRBV20-1,TGCAGTGCTAGTCCCGGGACAGAGAATTCACCCCTCCACTTT,CSASPGTENSPLHF
TRBJ2-1,-,TRBD2,TRBV18,TGTGCCAGCTCACCATCCAGCGGGGGCTCCTACAATGAGCAGTTCTTC,CASSPSSGGSYNEQFF
TRBJ2-7,-,TRBD2,TRBV6-5,TGTGCCAGCAGTTATAGCGGGGCCGCCGAGCAGTACTTC,CASSYSGAAEQYF
TRBJ2-7,-,TRBD1,TRBV11-2,TGTGCCAGCAGCTGGGGACAGGGTGCGTACGAGCAGTACTTC,CASSWGQGAYEQYF
TRBJ2-4,-,-,TRBV28,TGTGCCAGCAGTTTACCGACCGAGGGCGGTCAGTACTTC,CASSLPTEGGQYF
TRBJ1-2,-,-,TRBV5-6,TGTGCCAGCAGCATCGGAGGGATCTATGGCTACACCTTC,CASSIGGIYGYTF
TRBJ1-3,-,-,TRBV2,TGTGCCAGAGCAGGGCCTGGAAACACCATATATTTT,CARAGPGNTIYF
TRBJ2-3,once,TRBD2,TRBV5-1,TGCGCCAGCAGGGAGAGCGGGGGGCACAGCACAGATACGCAGTATTTT,CASRESGGHSTDTQYF
TRBJ2-1,-,TRBD2,TRBV5-1,TGCGCCAGCAGCGGGGGATTACTAGCGGGAGGGGACTACAATGAGCAGTTCTTC,CASSGGLLAGGDYNEQFF
TRBJ2-2,-,TRBD1,TRBV24-1,TGTGCCACCAGTGATCCCACAGGGGCCAACACCGGGGAGCTGTTTTTT,CATSDPTGANTGELFF
TRBJ1-2,-,-,TRBV5-1,TGCGCCAGCAGCTTGGGGGGCGGGCGGGGTTATGGCTACACCTTC,CASSLGGGRGYGYTF
TRBJ2-1,-,TRBD2,TRBV30,TGTGCCTGGAGTCGCAGGACTAGCGGCTCCTACAATGAGCAGTTCTTC,CAWSRRTSGSYNEQFF
TRBJ1-5,-,-,TRBV19,TGTGCCAGTAGTATGGAGGGCGAAGGAGGTCAGCCCCAGCATTTT,CASSMEGEGGQPQHF
TRBJ2-7,-,TRBD1,TRBV2,TGTGCCAGCAACGCCGACAGGGGGAGCTCCTACGAGCAGTACTTC,CASNADRGSSYEQYF
TRBJ1-2,-,-,TRBV7-9,TGTGCCAGCAGCCCATTGGGGTCGACAGCTAACTATGGCTACACCTTC,CASSPLGSTANYGYTF
TRBJ2-5,-,-,TRBV11-3,TGTGCCAGCAGCTTAGGGGCAGGTCAGATAGAGACCCAGTACTTC,CASSLGAGQIETQYF
TRBJ2-3,-,-,TRBV5-1,TGCGCCACCTCGAGATTCGGGGTGAGCACAGATACGCAGTATTTT,CATSRFGVSTDTQYF
TRBJ2-1,-,-,TRBV24-1,TGTGCCACCGATCGCGGCAATGAGCAGTTCTTC,CATDRGNEQFF
TRBJ2-7,-,TRBD2,TRBV5-1,TGCGCCAGCAGCCACCGGGGGGGAAGCTCCTACGAGCAGTACTTC,CASSHRGGSSYEQYF
TRBJ1-5,-,-,TRBV5-5,TGTGCCAGCAGCTTATTGCCACAGCCTAATCAGCCCCAGCATTTT,CASSLLPQPNQPQHF
TRBJ2-5,-,-,TRBV18,TGTGCCAGCTCACCACCGAACAGGGTAGTCCAAGAGACCCAGTACTTC,CASSPPNRVVQETQYF
TRBJ1-6,-,-,TRBV19,TGTGCCAGTAGTTGGCCGATTTACAATTCACCCCTCCACTTT,CASSWPIYNSPLHF
TRBJ2-5,once,TRBD1,TRBV5-8,TGTGCCAGCAGTCTGGGGACAGGGGGCGCGATGGGGGAGACCCAGTACTTC,CASSLGTGGAMGETQYF
TRBJ2-7,-,TRBD2,TRBV5-1,TGCGCCAGCAGCGTATGGATCGCTAGCGGGGAAGGCGAGCAGTACTTC,CASSVWIASGEGEQYF
TRBJ1-2,-,-,TRBV6-5,TGTGCCAGCACGGACTCCCTTCTTGACTATGGCTACACCTTC,CASTDSLLDYGYTF
TRBJ2-5,-,TRBD1,TRBV28,TGTGCCAGCAGCGCCCCGGACAGGGGGCTTGAGACCCAGTACTTC,CASSAPDRGLETQYF
TRBJ1-1,-,TRBD1,TRBV24-1,TGTGCCACCCGGACAGGGGATAACGCTGAAGCTTTCTTT,CATRTGDNAEAFF
TRBJ2-3,-,TRBD2,TRBV18,TGTGCCAGCTCACCCCAGGCATCTAGCGGGAGGGCCTTCCCAGATACGCAGTATTTT,CASSPQASSGRAFPDTQYF
TRBJ2-2,-,-,TRBV10-2,TGCGCCAGCAGAATCGACACCGGGGAGCTGTTTTTT,CASRIDTGELFF
TRBJ2-1,-,-,TRBV9,TGTGCCAGCAGCCAGATACCCTGGCATGAGCAGTTCTTC,CASSQIPWHEQFF
TRBJ2-4,-,TRBD1,TRBV28,TGTGCCAGCAGTTCCGGACAGGGCGGGCCAAAAACCTTTCAGTACTTC,CASSSGQGGPKTFQYF